These T cell receptor beta chains were read from a single sample in a study of blood T cell repertoires in COVID-19. Sequenced by immunoSEQ multiplex PCR; TCRdb stores in-frame clones only, minus some. The data hold about 220,000 clones, with roughly four fifths observed a single time. The sequenced sample consisted of peripheral blood. These receptors all stem from a woman in her sixties with acute or convalescent COVID-19. CDR3s include the opening cysteine and the closing phenylalanine or tryptophan. Fields, in order: J gene, V gene, D gene, clone size, CDR3 DNA, CDR3 protein. D genes are given only for firm matches. Some rows have no size entry. The others give once, few or many, or a class for an expanded clone.

TRBJ1-3 TRBV7-9 . . TGTGCCAGCAGCTTGACCAGGGCCTCTGGAAACACCATATATTTT CASSLTRASGNTIYF
TRBJ1-2 TRBV5-8 TRBD1 many TGTGCCAGCAGCCCTTGGGGGGACAGCAACTATGGCTACACCTTC CASSPWGDSNYGYTF
TRBJ1-6 TRBV30 . . TGTGCCTGGAGACAGTGGAATTCACCCCTCCACTTT CAWRQWNSPLHF
TRBJ1-1 TRBV19 TRBD1 . TGTGCCAGTACCCAGGGGGCGAACACTGAAGCTTTCTTT CASTQGANTEAFF
TRBJ2-7 TRBV24-1 . . TGTGCCACCAGTGAGCCCTGCCCGAGAAACTACGAGCAGTACTTC CATSEPCPRNYEQYF
TRBJ2-1 TRBV9 TRBD2 once TGTGCCAGCAGCGTAGGATTCGGGGGGGACAATGAGCAGTTCTTC CASSVGFGGDNEQFF
TRBJ2-1 TRBV4-1 . . TGCGCCAGCAGCCAAAGATTCGGACTGTACAATGAGCAGTTCTTC CASSQRFGLYNEQFF
TRBJ1-3 TRBV30 . once TGTGCCTGGAGTAGGGCCAGGGACTCAACTGGAAACACCATATATTTT CAWSRARDSTGNTIYF
TRBJ2-3 TRBV9 . . TGTGCCAGCAGCGTAACTGGAATGACAGGATATACGCAGTATTTT CASSVTGMTGYTQYF
TRBJ2-5 TRBV7-2 . few TGTGCCAGCAGCTTAGCCATCCATGGCGGGCCCCGGGAGACCCAGTACTTC CASSLAIHGGPRETQYF
TRBJ2-7 TRBV11-2 . . TGTGCCAGCAGCGTACAGGGTTTGGGGCAAAGCTCCTACGAGCAGTACTTC CASSVQGLGQSSYEQYF
TRBJ2-1 TRBV5-4 . . TGTGCCAGCAGCTTGGTCGGTTCCTCCTACAATGAGCAGTTCTTC CASSLVGSSYNEQFF
TRBJ1-6 TRBV28 . . TGTGCCAGCAGTTCGGGGGGTCTCAATTCACCCCTCCACTTT CASSSGGLNSPLHF
TRBJ2-6 TRBV27 TRBD1 . TGTGCCAGCAGGGCAGGGGGTTGGTCTGGGGCCAACGTCCTGACTTTC CASRAGGWSGANVLTF
TRBJ2-1 TRBV7-9 TRBD1 . TGTGCCAGCAGCCGGACCGGGACAGGGAACAATGAGCAGTTCTTC CASSRTGTGNNEQFF
TRBJ2-7 TRBV6-5 TRBD1 . TGTGCCAGCAGTCCCGGGACAGGGCTTTACGAGCAGTACTTC CASSPGTGLYEQYF
TRBJ2-3 TRBV4-2 . . TGTGCCAGCAGCCAAGTTGACTCCGACACAGATACGCAGTATTTT CASSQVDSDTDTQYF
TRBJ1-5 TRBV3-1/TRBV3-2 . . TGTGCCAGCAGCCAAGCGACGGGAAATCAGCCCCAGCATTTT CASSQATGNQPQHF
TRBJ1-1 TRBV5-4 . . TGTGCCAGCAGCTCCACAGGGTTCGAAGCTTTCTTT CASSSTGFEAFF
TRBJ2-6 TRBV6-1 . . TGTGCCAGCAGTGAGGGCGGGTTTGGGGCCAACGTCCTGACTTTC CASSEGGFGANVLTF
TRBJ1-1 TRBV27 TRBD1 . TGTGCCAGCAGTTCAAAGACAGGGGCCACACACACTGAAGCTTTCTTT CASSSKTGATHTEAFF
TRBJ1-2 TRBV3-1/TRBV3-2 . . TGTGCCAGCAGCCAACATCCCGGGACGGGACAAAACTATGGCTACACCTTC CASSQHPGTGQNYGYTF
TRBJ2-3 TRBV7-3 TRBD2 . TGTGCCAGCAGCTTATACGGGGGGAATACAGATACGCAGTATTTT CASSLYGGNTDTQYF
TRBJ1-1 TRBV6-6 . . TGTGCCAGCAGCTACCAGGGGAACACTGAAGCTTTCTTT CASSYQGNTEAFF
TRBJ2-1 TRBV9 TRBD2 . TGTGCCAGCAGTCTTGTGGGGCGGGGGGGCCAGTATGAGCAGTTCTTC CASSLVGRGGQYEQFF
TRBJ2-3 TRBV19 TRBD1 . TGTGCCAGTAGCAACAGGGGGCGCACAGATACGCAGTATTTT CASSNRGRTDTQYF
TRBJ1-3 TRBV7-9 . . TGTGCCAGCAGCTCACAGGGAGACACCATATATTTT CASSSQGDTIYF
TRBJ1-2 TRBV6-2/TRBV6-3 . . TGTGCCAGCAGCCTGGACAGAGGTTATGGCTACACCTTC CASSLDRGYGYTF
TRBJ1-5 TRBV2 . . TGTGCCAGCAGGGAGCAGGGTATTAGCAATCAGCCCCAGCATTTT CASREQGISNQPQHF
TRBJ1-1 TRBV5-1 . . TGCGCCAGCAGCTTGTCCGGGGATACTGAAGCTTTCTTT CASSLSGDTEAFF
TRBJ1-4 TRBV6-5 TRBD1 . TGTGCCAGCAGCCGTTCTAGACAGGGCGGTGAAAAACTGTTTTTT CASSRSRQGGEKLFF
TRBJ1-2 TRBV5-6 . . TGTGCCAGCAGCCCCGGGGGGCTAGGCGGGACCCTCTATGGCTACACCTTC CASSPGGLGGTLYGYTF
TRBJ1-5 TRBV6-5 . . TGTGCCAGCAGTTACTCGGCGGATAGCAATCAGCCCCAGCATTTT CASSYSADSNQPQHF
TRBJ1-5 TRBV19 . . TGTGCCAGTAGTACTGGGGGGATTGGGCATAGCAATCAGCCCCAGCATTTT CASSTGGIGHSNQPQHF
TRBJ1-2 TRBV5-4 . . TGTGCCAGCAGCACTCAACAGGAGCCTAACTATGGCTACACCTTC CASSTQQEPNYGYTF
TRBJ1-1 TRBV27 . . TGTGCCAGCAGTTTCCAGACAGGTAGTGTCACTGAAGCTTTCTTT CASSFQTGSVTEAFF
TRBJ2-1 TRBV4-3 . few TGCGCCAGCAGCCCACGATTGGGGGGGGCCGGAAATGAGCAGTTCTTC CASSPRLGGAGNEQFF
TRBJ1-1 TRBV6-6 . . TGTGCCAGCAGCCCAAACAGGAACACTGAAGCTTTCTTT CASSPNRNTEAFF
TRBJ2-4 TRBV5-1 TRBD1 . TGCGCCAGCAGTGCCGGGACAGGGATTTTTGTCAAAAACATTCAGTACTTC CASSAGTGIFVKNIQYF
TRBJ1-5 TRBV4-3 . . TGCGCCAGCAGCCAAGATCGTACCAGAAATCAGCCCCAGCATTTT CASSQDRTRNQPQHF
TRBJ1-2 TRBV5-1 TRBD1 . TGCGCCAGCAGCACAAACCCTTTGGGGACAGGGGATGGCTACACCTTC CASSTNPLGTGDGYTF
TRBJ1-2 TRBV5-1 . few TGCGCCAGCAGCTTGGTGGGGGGGTATGGCTACACCTTC CASSLVGGYGYTF